The 10 T cell receptor beta chains below all came from one sample that was sequenced in a study of siplizumab effects on memory and regulatory T cells. TCRdb's table, derived via immunoSEQ multiplex PCR, lists solely in-frame clones and lacks some. The table records some 97,000 clones, 90% to 95% of them present only once. Sequenced material: Tregs sorted from blood. The source of these receptors is a human donor in good health.

The rearrangement uses TRBV28 and TRBJ2-3, with D possibly matching TRBD2 (7 bases). CDR3 length: 15 amino acids. Germline V gives CDR1 MDHEN, CDR2 SYDVKM. The V gene lost 2 bases and the J gene lost 1 base, with 10 bases spanning the gap. The CDR3 sequence is CASSLLGGGTDTQYF. The CDR3 region has the DNA TGTGCCAGCAGTTTACTAGGGGGGGGCACAGATACGCAGTATTTT.

The rearrangement links TRBV30 to TRBJ2-7; TRBD1 agrees at 8 bases. Germline loops: CDR1 GTSNPN, CDR2 SVGIG (reference sequence). The ends lost 0 bases at V and 5 bases at J; junction bases unmatched: 9. This CDR3 has 15 residues. The CDR3 region has the DNA TGTGCCTGGAGTGTATCCCTGGCAGGGGGCGACGAGCAGTACTTC. This sequence encodes CAWSVSLAGGDEQYF.

This rearrangement joins TRBV19 to TRBJ2-5; a weak D match, TRBD1 (5 bases). Trimming took 3 bases from V and 1 from J, leaving 12 bases between them. The CDR3 runs to 15 residues. Germline values: CDR1 LNHDA, CDR2 SQIVND (reference sequence). The CDR3 sequence: CASSMAKGLQETQYF. CDR3 coding DNA: TGTGCCAGTAGTATGGCTAAGGGGCTCCAAGAGACCCAGTACTTC. Combining the CDR3 with reference TRBV19 and TRBJ2-5 gives the whole variable domain DGGITQSPKYLFRKEGQNVTLSCEQNLNHDAMYWYRQDPGQGLRLIYYSQIVNDFQKGDIAEGYSVSREKKESFPLTVTSAQKNPTAFYLCASSMAKGLQETQYFGPGTRLLVL.

A single count supports this clone. This chain joins TRBV6-5 and TRBJ2-7, with TRBD1 matching 7 bases. Germline loops: CDR1 MNHEY, CDR2 SVGAGI. J gave up 4 bases and V 2 bases, and 8 bases lay outside the gene matches. The CDR3 runs to 15 residues. Here the CDR3 reads CASSYPGTALYEQYF. CDR3 nucleotides: TGTGCCAGCAGTTACCCCGGGACAGCCCTTTACGAGCAGTACTTC.

J is TRBJ2-3 and V is TRBV18, with 9 bases fitting TRBD1. Germline loops: CDR1 KGHSH, CDR2 LQKENI. The CDR3 extends over 20 amino acids. V lost 0 bases to trimming and J lost 5 bases; unmatched junction nucleotides: 18. The CDR3 reads CASSPPRALHRDRAVDTQYF. For the CDR3, the DNA is TGTGCCAGCTCACCACCCCGGGCCCTCCACCGGGACAGGGCGGTAGATACGCAGTATTTT.

The chain carries TRBV19 and TRBJ1-2, with D perhaps matching TRBD1 (5 bases). The germline gives CDR1 LNHDA, CDR2 SQIVND (reference sequence). The CDR3 totals 14 residues. Trimming removed 5 bases from V and 1 base from J, with 11 bases in between. The CDR3 is CASSPLQDNYGYTF. CDR3 in DNA: TGTGCCAGTAGTCCCCTACAGGATAACTATGGCTACACCTTC.

For the CDR3, the DNA is TGTGCCAGCAGAGGCCCCGGGACTAGCGAGCAGTACTTC. This sequence encodes CASRGPGTSEQYF. This chain uses TRBV28 with TRBJ2-7; 8 bases map to TRBD2. CDR1 and CDR2 (germline): MDHEN, SYDVKM. The CDR3 length is 13 residues. Germline trimming cut 6 bases from V and 6 bases from J; bases unmatched to any gene: 7.

The chain employs TRBV7-3 and TRBJ2-2; possibly TRBD2 for D (6 bases). The V gene lost 5 bases and the J gene lost 5 bases, with 9 bases spanning the gap. The CDR3 extends over 13 amino acids. CDR1 is SGHTA and CDR2 is FQGTGA in the germline V gene. CDR3 loop: CASSATRTGELFF. DNA of the CDR3: TGTGCCAGCAGCGCGACTAGAACCGGGGAGCTGTTTTTT.

This chain uses TRBV18 with TRBJ2-4; the D gene could be TRBD1 or TRBD2 (5 bases each). Trimming removed 0 bases from V and 1 base from J, with 10 bases in between. There are 16 residues in the CDR3. The germline V gene has CDR1 KGHSH and CDR2 LQKENI. The CDR3, as DNA: TGTGCCAGCTCACCACCGGGGGTGGTTGCCAAAAACATTCAGTACTTC. It is translated as CASSPPGVVAKNIQYF.

This chain links TRBV21-1 with TRBJ2-5; TRBD2 reflects the table's D call only, with no check against the DNA. TRBV21-1 is a known pseudogene. The CDR3 spans 14 residues. The DNA of the CDR3 is TGTGCCAGCAGAATAGCGGGAGGAGGGGAGACCCAGTACTTC. This translates into CASRIAGGGETQYF.